The clone carrying this TCR beta chain is large by share. The antigen is undetermined. Time point defined: sample taken at primary tumor resection. Frozen PBMC, nontumor lung or tumor provided whole RNA, which was sequenced unsorted. The data were taken from a study of spatial heterogeneity in lung cancer. For the study at large: Raw reads contained each unique TCR and UMI combination more than ten times on average. Overall study results and limits: The number of expanded tumor alpha and beta chains correlated with mutation number.

TCRdb fed the 5' RACE reads into MiXCR, producing one record per CDR3 protein. The sample contains 8,700 or so distinct CDR3 sequences, 13% to 15% of which appear only once. The clonotype comes from a male donor with early-stage non-small cell lung cancer. The starting material was lung tumor tissue, obtained at surgery.

The CDR3 region has the DNA TGTGCCAGCAGCCTCGGAGGACAGGGCACAGATACGCAGTATTTT. Protein sequence: CASSLGGQGTDTQYF. The chain recombines TRBV7-6 with TRBJ2-3; 7 nucleotides align to TRBD1. The trim removed 5 bases at V and 1 base at J, leaving 6 bases unmatched. The CDR3 consists of 15 residues. CDR1 and CDR2 (germline): SGHVS, FNYEAQ.